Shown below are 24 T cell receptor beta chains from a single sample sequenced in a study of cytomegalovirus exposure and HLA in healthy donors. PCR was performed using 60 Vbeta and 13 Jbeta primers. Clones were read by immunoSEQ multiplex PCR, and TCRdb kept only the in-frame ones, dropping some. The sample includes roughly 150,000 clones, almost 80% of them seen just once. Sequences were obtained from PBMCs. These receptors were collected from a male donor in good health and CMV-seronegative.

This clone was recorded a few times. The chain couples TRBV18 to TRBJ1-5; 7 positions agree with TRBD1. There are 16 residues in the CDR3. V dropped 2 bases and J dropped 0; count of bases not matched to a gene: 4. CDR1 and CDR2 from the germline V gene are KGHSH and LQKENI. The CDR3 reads CASSPGQDYSNQPQHF. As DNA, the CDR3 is TGTGCCAGCTCACCAGGACAGGACTATAGCAATCAGCCCCAGCATTTT.

The CDR3 sequence is CASSQGGQRQGGYTF. CDR3 in DNA: TGCGCCAGCAGCCAAGGAGGACAGCGACAAGGGGGCTACACCTTC. V usage is TRBV4-3 and J usage is TRBJ1-2; possibly TRBD1 for D (6 bases). Trimming cost V 1 base and J 8 bases, with 17 bases left between them. The CDR3 is made up of 15 amino acids. CDR1 is LGHNA, CDR2 YSLEER, per germline.

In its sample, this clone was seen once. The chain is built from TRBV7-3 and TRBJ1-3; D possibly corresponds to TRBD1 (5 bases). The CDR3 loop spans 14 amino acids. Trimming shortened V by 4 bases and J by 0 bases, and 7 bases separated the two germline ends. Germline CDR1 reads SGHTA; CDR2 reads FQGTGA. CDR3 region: CASSSDSSGNTIYF. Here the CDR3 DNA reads TGTGCCAGCAGCTCAGACAGCTCTGGAAACACCATATATTTT.

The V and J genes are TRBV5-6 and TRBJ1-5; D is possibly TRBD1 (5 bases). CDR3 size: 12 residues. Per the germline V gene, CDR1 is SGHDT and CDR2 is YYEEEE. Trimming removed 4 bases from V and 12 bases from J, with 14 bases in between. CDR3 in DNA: TGTGCCAGCAGCACCCCCAATACAGGCCAGCATTTT. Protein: CASSTPNTGQHF.

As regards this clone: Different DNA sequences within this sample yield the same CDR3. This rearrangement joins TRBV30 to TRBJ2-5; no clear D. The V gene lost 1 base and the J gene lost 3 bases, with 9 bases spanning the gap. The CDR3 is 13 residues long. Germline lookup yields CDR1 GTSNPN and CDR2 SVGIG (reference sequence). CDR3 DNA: TGTGCCTGGAGTGGAGGATTGAAAGAGACCCAGTACTTC. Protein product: CAWSGGLKETQYF.

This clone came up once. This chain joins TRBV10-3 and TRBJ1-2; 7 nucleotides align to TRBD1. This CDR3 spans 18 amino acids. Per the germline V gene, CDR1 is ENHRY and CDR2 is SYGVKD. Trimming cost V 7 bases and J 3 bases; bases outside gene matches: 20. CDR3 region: CAIKQGGPAWGPDYGYTF. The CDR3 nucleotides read TGTGCCATCAAGCAGGGGGGACCTGCTTGGGGCCCCGACTATGGCTACACCTTC.

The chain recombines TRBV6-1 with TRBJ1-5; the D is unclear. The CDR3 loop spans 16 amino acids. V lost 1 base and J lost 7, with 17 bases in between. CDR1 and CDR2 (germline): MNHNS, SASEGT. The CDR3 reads CASSEGWTQWGQPQHF. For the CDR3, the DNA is TGTGCCAGCAGTGAAGGATGGACTCAGTGGGGACAGCCCCAGCATTTT.

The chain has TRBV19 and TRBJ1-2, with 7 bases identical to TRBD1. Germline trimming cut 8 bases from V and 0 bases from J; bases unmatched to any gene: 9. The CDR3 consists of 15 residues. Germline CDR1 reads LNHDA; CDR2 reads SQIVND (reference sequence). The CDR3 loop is CASCRSGQANYGYTF. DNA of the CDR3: TGTGCCAGTTGTCGTTCAGGACAGGCTAACTATGGCTACACCTTC.

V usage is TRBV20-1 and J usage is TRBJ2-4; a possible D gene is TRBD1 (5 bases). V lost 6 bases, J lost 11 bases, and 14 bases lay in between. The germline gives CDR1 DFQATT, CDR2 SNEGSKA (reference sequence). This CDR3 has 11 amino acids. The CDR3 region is CSAKQAWVQYF. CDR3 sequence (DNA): TGCAGTGCAAAACAGGCCTGGGTTCAGTACTTC.

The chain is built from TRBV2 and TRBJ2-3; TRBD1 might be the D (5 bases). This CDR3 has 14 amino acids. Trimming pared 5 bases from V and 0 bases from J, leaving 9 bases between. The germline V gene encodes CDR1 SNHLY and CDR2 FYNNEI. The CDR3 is CASSIDRSTDTQYF. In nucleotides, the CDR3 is TGTGCCAGCAGTATAGACAGAAGCACAGATACGCAGTATTTT.

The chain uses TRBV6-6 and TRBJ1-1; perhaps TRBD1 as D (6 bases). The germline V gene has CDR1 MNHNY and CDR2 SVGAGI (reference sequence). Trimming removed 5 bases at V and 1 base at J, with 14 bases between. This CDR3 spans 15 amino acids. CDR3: CASSNQQGSNTEAFF. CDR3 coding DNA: TGTGCCAGCAGTAACCAACAGGGTTCGAACACTGAAGCTTTCTTT.

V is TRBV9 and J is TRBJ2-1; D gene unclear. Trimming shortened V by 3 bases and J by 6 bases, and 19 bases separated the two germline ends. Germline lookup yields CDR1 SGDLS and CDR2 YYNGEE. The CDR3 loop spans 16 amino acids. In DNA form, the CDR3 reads TGTGCCAGCAGCGCCCCGCTAGGATCGCGCGGCAATGAGCAGTTCTTC. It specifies CASSAPLGSRGNEQFF.

The CDR3 loop is CASSFGGGGSDTQYF. In DNA, the CDR3 is TGCGCCAGCAGCTTCGGGGGGGGCGGCTCAGATACGCAGTATTTT. This chain uses TRBV5-1 with TRBJ2-3, with 8 positions matching TRBD2. Germline V gene sequence: CDR1 SGHRS, CDR2 YFSETQ. V gave up 2 bases and J gave up 4 bases; unmatched junction bases: 6. This CDR3 is built from 15 residues.

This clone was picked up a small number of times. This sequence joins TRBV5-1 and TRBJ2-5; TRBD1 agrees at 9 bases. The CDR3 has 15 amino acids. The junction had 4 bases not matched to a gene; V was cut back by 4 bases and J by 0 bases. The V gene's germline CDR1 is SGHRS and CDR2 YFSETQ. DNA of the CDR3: TGCGCCAGCAGCCGTCGGACAGGGGACCAAGAGACCCAGTACTTC. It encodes CASSRRTGDQETQYF.

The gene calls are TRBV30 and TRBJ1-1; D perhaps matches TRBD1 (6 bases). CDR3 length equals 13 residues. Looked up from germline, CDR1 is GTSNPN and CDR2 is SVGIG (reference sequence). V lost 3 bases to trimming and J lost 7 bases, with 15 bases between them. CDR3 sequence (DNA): TGTGCCTGGAGCCAAGGGCAGGGGTTTGAAGCTTTCTTT. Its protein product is CAWSQGQGFEAFF.

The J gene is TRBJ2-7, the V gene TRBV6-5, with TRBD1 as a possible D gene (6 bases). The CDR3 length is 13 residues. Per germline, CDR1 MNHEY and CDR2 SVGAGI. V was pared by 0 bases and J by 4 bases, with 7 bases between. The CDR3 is CASSYSRGYEQYF. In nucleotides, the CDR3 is TGTGCCAGCAGTTACTCGAGGGGGTACGAGCAGTACTTC.

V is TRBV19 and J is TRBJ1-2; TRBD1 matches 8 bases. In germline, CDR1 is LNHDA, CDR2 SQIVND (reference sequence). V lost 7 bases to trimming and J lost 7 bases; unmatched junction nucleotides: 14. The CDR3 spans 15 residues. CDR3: CASTTDRESYTGYTF. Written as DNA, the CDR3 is TGTGCCAGTACCACGGACAGGGAATCCTATACTGGCTACACCTTC.

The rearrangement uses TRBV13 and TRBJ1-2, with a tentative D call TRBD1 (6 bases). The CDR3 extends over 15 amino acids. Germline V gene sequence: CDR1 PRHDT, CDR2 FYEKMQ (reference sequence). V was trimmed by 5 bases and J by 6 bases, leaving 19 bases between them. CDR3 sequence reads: CASSPRGRGGHGYTF. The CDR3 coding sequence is TGTGCCAGCAGCCCGAGGGGGAGGGGGGGCCATGGCTACACCTTC.

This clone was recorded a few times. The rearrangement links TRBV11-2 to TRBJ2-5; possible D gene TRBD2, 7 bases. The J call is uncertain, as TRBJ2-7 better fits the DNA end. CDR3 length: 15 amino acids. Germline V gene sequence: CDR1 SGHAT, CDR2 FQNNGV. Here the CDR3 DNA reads TGTGCCAGCAGCCCCTGGGGGGGCCTGGGCTACGAGCAGTACTTC. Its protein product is CASSPWGGLGYEQYF.

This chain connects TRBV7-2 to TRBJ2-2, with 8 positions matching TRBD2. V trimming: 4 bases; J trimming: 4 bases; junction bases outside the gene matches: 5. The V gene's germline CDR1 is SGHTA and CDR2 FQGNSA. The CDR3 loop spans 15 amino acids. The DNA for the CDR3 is TGTGCCAGCAGCTCCCGGACTAGCACCACCGGGGAGCTGTTTTTT. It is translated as CASSSRTSTTGELFF.

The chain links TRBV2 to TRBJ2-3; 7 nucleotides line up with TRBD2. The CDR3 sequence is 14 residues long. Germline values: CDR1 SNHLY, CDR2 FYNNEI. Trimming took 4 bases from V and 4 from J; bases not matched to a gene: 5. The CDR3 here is CASSASGKADTQYF. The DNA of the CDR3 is TGTGCCAGCAGTGCCAGCGGGAAGGCAGATACGCAGTATTTT. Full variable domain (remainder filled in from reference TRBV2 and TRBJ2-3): EPEVTQTPSHQVTQMGQEVILRCVPISNHLYFYWYRQILGQKVEFLVSFYNNEISEKSEIFDDQFSVERPDGSNFTLKIRSTKLEDSAMYFCASSASGKADTQYFGPGTRLTVL.

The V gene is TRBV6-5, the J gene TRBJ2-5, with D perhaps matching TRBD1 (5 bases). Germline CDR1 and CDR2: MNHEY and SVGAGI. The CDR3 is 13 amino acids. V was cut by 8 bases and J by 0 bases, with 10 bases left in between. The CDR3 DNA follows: TGTGCCAGCTCCCAGGGAAACCAAGAGACCCAGTACTTC. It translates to CASSQGNQETQYF.

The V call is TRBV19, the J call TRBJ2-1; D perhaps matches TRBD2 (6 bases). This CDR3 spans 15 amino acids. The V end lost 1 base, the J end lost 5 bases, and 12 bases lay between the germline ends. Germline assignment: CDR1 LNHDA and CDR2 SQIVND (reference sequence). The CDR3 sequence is CASSIVGGWDNEQFF. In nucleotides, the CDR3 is TGTGCCAGTAGTATAGTGGGAGGTTGGGACAATGAGCAGTTCTTC.

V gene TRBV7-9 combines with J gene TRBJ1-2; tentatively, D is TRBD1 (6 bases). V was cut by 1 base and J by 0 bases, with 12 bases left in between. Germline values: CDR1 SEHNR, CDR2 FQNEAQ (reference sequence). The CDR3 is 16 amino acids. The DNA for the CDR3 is TGTGCCAGCAGCTTAGGGGGGACACGAGCTAACTATGGCTACACCTTC. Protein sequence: CASSLGGTRANYGYTF. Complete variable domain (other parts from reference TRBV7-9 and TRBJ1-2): DTGVSQNPRHKITKRGQNVTFRCDPISEHNRLYWYRQTLGQGPEFLTYFQNEAQLEKSRLLSDRFSAERPKGSFSTLEIQRTEQGDSAMYLCASSLGGTRANYGYTFGSGTRLTVV.